These T cell receptor beta chains were read from a single sample in a study of cytomegalovirus exposure and HLA in healthy donors. The method was immunoSEQ multiplex PCR; TCRdb's version includes in-frame clones alone and lacks a portion of them. This sample has approximately 210,000 clones, with 85% to 90% found just once. The sequenced sample was PBMCs. The receptors here all came from a woman aged 18 to 35 in good health and CMV-seronegative. The CDR3 runs from the conserved cysteine through the conserved F or W. D genes are given only for firm matches. Some rows have no size entry. The others give once, few or many, or a class for an expanded clone.

TRBJ2-7,17,TRBV7-9,-,-,TGTGCCAGCAGCTTAGAGTTCCGACAACCGAGCTCCTACGAGCAGTACTTC,CASSLEFRQPSSYEQYF
TRBJ2-1,14,TRBV19,-,TRBD2,TGTGCCAGTAGTATCGGCCTAGCGGGATCTATGCAGTTCTTC,CASSIGLAGSMQFF
TRBJ2-7,15,TRBV5-4,few,TRBD1,TGTGCCAGCAGCGCCTGGACAGGGGTCTCCTCGGAGCAGTACTTC,CASSAWTGVSSEQYF
TRBJ2-5,18,TRBV5-1,few,TRBD2,TGCGCCAGCAGTTCTACCAGGACTAGCGGGGGGAACAAAGAGACCCAGTACTTC,CASSSTRTSGGNKETQYF
TRBJ2-2,14,TRBV11-3,-,-,TGTGCCAGCAGCTCCCAGGGGGGTCAGAAAATAGTGTTTTTT,CASSSQGGQKIVFF
TRBJ1-5,14,TRBV9,-,TRBD1,TGTGCCAGCAGCGTGGGGGACAGTGGCCAGCCCCAGCATTTT,CASSVGDSGQPQHF
TRBJ1-4,14,TRBV28,-,-,TGTGCCAGCAGTTTAAAGGGGTATAGGGAAAAACTGTTTTTT,CASSLKGYREKLFF
TRBJ1-6,15,TRBV4-1,few,TRBD1,TGCGCCAGCAGCCAAGATCAGGGGGCCCGTTCACCCCTCCACTTT,CASSQDQGARSPLHF
TRBJ2-7,13,TRBV14,-,-,TGTGCCAGCAGCCGGCACGGGACCTACGAGCAGTACTTC,CASSRHGTYEQYF
TRBJ2-1,16,TRBV7-9,-,-,TGTGCCAGCAGCTTAGCGACTGGAAGGCTTTTCCATGAGCAGTTCTTC,CASSLATGRLFHEQFF
TRBJ2-2,15,TRBV6-5,once,-,TGTGCCAGCACCTTGGCAGTAGGCGGAACCGGGGAGCTGTTTTTT,CASTLAVGGTGELFF
TRBJ2-7,15,TRBV5-1,-,TRBD2,TGCGCCAGCAGCTTGGATGGCGGGAGATCCTACGAGCAGTACTTC,CASSLDGGRSYEQYF
TRBJ1-1,15,TRBV6-5,once,-,TGTGCCAGCAGTTTCCATGGACAGTTTATATCTGAAGCTTTCTTT,CASSFHGQFISEAFF
TRBJ1-5,11,TRBV10-3,-,-,TGTGCCACCGGGGGGGGGCTACCCCAGCATTTT,CATGGGLPQHF
TRBJ2-3,15,TRBV29-1,-,TRBD2,TGCAGCGGGGGACTAGCGGGAGTGAAGGCAGATACGCAGTATTTT,CSGGLAGVKADTQYF
TRBJ1-4,16,TRBV5-5,-,-,TGTGCCAGCAGCTTGGGGGTCCAGGGGCCGCGAGGAAAACTGTTTTTT,CASSLGVQGPRGKLFF
TRBJ2-7,15,TRBV9,-,TRBD1,TGTGCCAGCAGCGTAGCGACAGGGGGCGGGTACGAGCAGTACTTC,CASSVATGGGYEQYF
TRBJ2-3,15,TRBV7-9,-,TRBD2,TGTGCCAGCAGCTTAGCACAGTGGGAGGGCCGAACGCAGTATTTT,CASSLAQWEGRTQYF
TRBJ1-2,14,TRBV19,-,-,TGTGCCAGTAGCATTAATACAGGGAACTATGGCTACACCTTC,CASSINTGNYGYTF
TRBJ2-3,17,TRBV19,once,TRBD1,TGTGCCAGTAGTACCCGGGACAGGGGACTTAGCACAGATACGCAGTATTTT,CASSTRDRGLSTDTQYF
TRBJ1-2,13,TRBV5-4,once,-,TGTGCCAGCAGCCTCGTCGGCGGCTGGGTCTACACCTTC,CASSLVGGWVYTF
TRBJ2-1,16,TRBV10-2,-,-,TGCGCCAGCAGTGTGTACTACTACACCTCCTACAATGAGCAGTTCTTC,CASSVYYYTSYNEQFF
TRBJ2-1,16,TRBV18,-,TRBD1,TGTGCCAGCTCACCGGGTAGCGGACAGGGGTACAATGAGCAGTTCTTC,CASSPGSGQGYNEQFF
TRBJ1-5,12,TRBV27,-,-,TGTGCCAGCAGTTTCGGCAATCAGCCCCAGCATTTT,CASSFGNQPQHF
TRBJ2-2,15,TRBV13,-,-,TGTGCCAGCCTCCCGGGCGGGCGTAACACCGGGGAGCTGTTTTTT,CASLPGGRNTGELFF
TRBJ2-7,15,TRBV4-1,-,TRBD2,TGCGCCAGCAGCCCCCTAGCGGGCCCTACCTACGAGCAGTACTTC,CASSPLAGPTYEQYF
TRBJ2-1,15,TRBV5-6,once,TRBD2,TGTGCCAGCAGACCGGGACTAGCGCAAGAGGGTGAGCAGTTCTTC,CASRPGLAQEGEQFF
TRBJ2-1,15,TRBV2,-,-,TGTGCCAGCAGTGAAAGGCGCGGGACCTACAATGAGCGGTTCTTC,CASSERRGTYNERFF
TRBJ1-1,16,TRBV2,-,TRBD1,TGTGCCAGCAGTAGACAGGGCCCCACGGTTGGGACTGAAGCTTTCTTT,CASSRQGPTVGTEAFF
TRBJ1-2,15,TRBV5-6,-,-,TGTGCCAGCAGCTCGGGGGTACAGCTCTACTATGGCTACACCTTC,CASSSGVQLYYGYTF
TRBJ1-6,16,TRBV4-1,-,-,TGCGCCAGCAGCCAAGTTCTGACGGACTCAGGTTCACCCCTCCACTTT,CASSQVLTDSGSPLHF
TRBJ1-1,15,TRBV30,-,-,TGTGCCTGGAGGCTCCGGGACACCAAGAACACTGAAGCTTTCTTT,CAWRLRDTKNTEAFF
TRBJ1-6,15,TRBV28,-,TRBD1,TGTGCCAGCAGTTTCCCCAGACAGGGCGGTTCACCCCTCCACTTT,CASSFPRQGGSPLHF
TRBJ2-1,15,TRBV11-3,-,TRBD2,TGTGCCAGCAGCTTCTTAGCGGGGGGGGATGGTGAGCAGTTCTTC,CASSFLAGGDGEQFF
TRBJ2-1,15,TRBV28,few,TRBD2,TGTGCCAGCAGTTTACGTGGCGGGGGGCTCGGTGAGCAGTTCTTC,CASSLRGGGLGEQFF
TRBJ1-1,15,TRBV18,-,-,TGTGCCAGCTCACCAGAAGCAGGGGTTGGCACTGAAGCTTTCTTT,CASSPEAGVGTEAFF
TRBJ2-3,14,TRBV7-9,-,-,TGTGCCAGCAGCTTAGGGACTGGCACAGATACGCAGTATTTT,CASSLGTGTDTQYF
TRBJ2-1,17,TRBV27,-,TRBD2,TGTGCCAGCAGCCCCCCCCCTACTAGCGGGAGAAACAATGAGCAGTTCTTC,CASSPPPTSGRNNEQFF